This T cell receptor (beta chain) came from a study of CD8+ T cells in alopecia areata. The treatment: oral pan-JAK inhibitor, 5-10 mg twice daily. It was cDNA, reverse transcribed from extracted RNA, that served as the sequencing template. The protocol was immunoSEQ multiplex PCR, while the TCRdb copy is restricted to in-frame clones and leaves out a portion. The sample includes over 95,000 clones, roughly two thirds seen only once; the top ten take 15% to 17%. Trimming removed 5 bases at V and 4 bases at J, with 21 bases between. Looked up from germline, CDR1 is SEHNR and CDR2 is FQNEAQ (reference sequence). The CDR3 contains 16 residues.

This receptor was taken from a human donor with alopecia areata. The starting material was CD8+ T cells sorted from blood, obtained at week 4, from a patient treated with tofacitinib. The chain couples TRBV7-9 to TRBJ2-7; D gene uncertain. Here the CDR3 DNA reads TGTGCCAGCAGCCCCCGTCCCGGGTGGGGTATGTACGAGCAGTACTTC. Translation: CASSPRPGWGMYEQYF.